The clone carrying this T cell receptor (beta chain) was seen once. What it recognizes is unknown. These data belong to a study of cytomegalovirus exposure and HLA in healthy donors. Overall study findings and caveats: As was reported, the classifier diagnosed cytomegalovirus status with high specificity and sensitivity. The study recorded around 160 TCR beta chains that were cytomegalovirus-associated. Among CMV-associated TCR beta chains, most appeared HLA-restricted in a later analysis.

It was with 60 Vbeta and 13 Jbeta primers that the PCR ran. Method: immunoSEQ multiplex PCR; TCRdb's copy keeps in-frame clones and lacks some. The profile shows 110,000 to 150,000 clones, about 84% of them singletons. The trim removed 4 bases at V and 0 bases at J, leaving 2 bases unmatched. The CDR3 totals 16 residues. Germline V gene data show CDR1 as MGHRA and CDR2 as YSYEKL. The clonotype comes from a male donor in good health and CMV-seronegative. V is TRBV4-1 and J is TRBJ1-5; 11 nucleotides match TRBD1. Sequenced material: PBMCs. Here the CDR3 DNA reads TGCGCCAGCAGCCCAGGACAGGGGGCTAGCAATCAGCCCCAGCATTTT. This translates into CASSPGQGASNQPQHF.